The sequence of this TCR beta chain was determined in a study of cytomegalovirus exposure and HLA in healthy donors. Overall study findings and caveats: Analyses of presence/absence relied on an assumption of roughly uniform sequencing depth across donors.

60 Vbeta and 13 Jbeta primers were used in PCR. Repertoires were generated with immunoSEQ multiplex PCR, while TCRdb's copy carries only in-frame clones and drops some. Of 110,000 to 150,000 clones listed, 9.4% were seen once; the top ten hold approximately 1.8%. V lost 3 bases and J 4 bases, leaving 15 bases between the germline ends. This CDR3 spans 15 amino acids. CDR1 is MNHEY and CDR2 is SMNVEV in the germline V gene (reference sequence). As concerns this clone: Its specificity is not known.

The chain couples TRBV27 to TRBJ1-2; D is uncertain. This TCR derives from a male donor in good health and CMV-seronegative. The sequencing input was PBMCs. DNA of the CDR3: TGTGCCAGCAGTTTGTGGAGCGGCCTCGGCTATGGCTACACCTTC. Protein product: CASSLWSGLGYGYTF.